The 15 T cell receptor beta chains in this list originate from one sample, sequenced in a study of regulatory T cells in long-lasting Graves disease. Regarding time point: newly diagnosed GD, antithyroid drugs for less than 3 months. There was RNA extracted from PBMCs, and the TCR library was made from it. Construction of the TCR beta libraries employed iRepertoire HTBI primers in conjunction with Arm-PCR of CDR3 regions. TCRdb processed the multiplex PCR reads anew with MiXCR; each CDR3 protein has one entry. The sample consists of 350,000 to 400,000 distinct CDR3 sequences, about 14% of them appearing once. The source material was peripheral blood mononuclear cells (PBMCs), sampled at new diagnosis, from a patient treated with antithyroid drugs. Receptors originate from a female donor with Graves disease.

The chain is built from TRBV12-3 or TRBV12-4 and TRBJ2-7, with 10 bases fitting TRBD2. J gave up 7 bases and V 4 bases, and 4 bases lay outside the gene matches. This CDR3 contains 13 residues. This CDR3 reads CASSYELAGEQYF. CDR3 nucleotide sequence: TGTGCCAGCAGTTATGAACTAGCGGGAGAGCAGTACTTC.

The sample holds many counts of this clonotype. The chain employs TRBV5-6 and TRBJ2-3, with 7 bases lining up with TRBD2. The CDR3 has 15 residues. The junction had 5 bases not matched to a gene; V was cut back by 2 bases and J by 2 bases. Germline V CDR1 and CDR2: SGHDT, YYEEEE. The CDR3 nucleotides read TGTGCCAGCAGCTTCGGGGGAGGGTCCACAGATACGCAGTATTTT. Translating gives CASSFGGGSTDTQYF.

This clonotype was counted at least ten times. The gene calls are TRBV28 and TRBJ1-5; D is ambiguous. The length of the CDR3 is 19 residues. Trimming took 3 bases from V and 0 from J, leaving 21 bases between them. Germline V CDR1 and CDR2: MDHEN, SYDVKM. CDR3 coding DNA: TGTGCCAGCAGTTTGGCCCCTCGGACGGAGTATTCTAGCAATCAGCCCCAGCATTTT. As protein: CASSLAPRTEYSSNQPQHF.

This clonotype was seen ten or more times. The chain carries TRBV27 and TRBJ2-3, with 8 bases aligning to TRBD1. The CDR3 loop spans 17 amino acids. V lost 6 bases to trimming and J lost 3 bases; unmatched junction nucleotides: 14. Germline V CDR1 and CDR2: MNHEY, SMNVEV (reference sequence). CDR3: CASSPGVGRGPTDTQYF. In DNA, the CDR3 is TGTGCCAGCAGCCCCGGAGTTGGCAGGGGGCCGACAGATACGCAGTATTTT.

On this clonotype itself: With a much larger clone just one base away, this may be a read error. The V gene is TRBV2, the J gene TRBJ2-4, with 9 bases that match TRBD1. The CDR3 is 15 residues long. The germline V gene has CDR1 SNHLY and CDR2 FYNNEI. CDR3 in amino acids: CASSPRDRAKNIQHF. The DNA of the CDR3 is TGTGCCAGCAGTCCCCGGGACAGGGCCAAAAACATTCAGCACTTC. The full variable domain, its missing parts supplied by reference TRBV2 and TRBJ2-4, is EPEVTQTPSHQVTQMGQEVILRCVPISNHLYFYWYRQILGQKVEFLVSFYNNEISEKSEIFDDQFSVERPDGSNFTLKIRSTKLEDSAMYFCASSPRDRAKNIQHFGAGTRLSVL.

V gene TRBV7-9 combines with J gene TRBJ2-5; D call uncertain. V lost 5 bases to trimming and J lost 5 bases, with 15 bases between them. This CDR3 has 14 residues. Germline V gives CDR1 SEHNR, CDR2 FQNEAQ (reference sequence). CDR3 in amino acids: CASSRPSPRETQYF. For the CDR3, the DNA is TGTGCCAGCAGCCGCCCTTCGCCGAGGGAGACCCAGTACTTC. Filled out from reference TRBV7-9 and TRBJ2-5, the complete variable domain reads DTGVSQNPRHKITKRGQNVTFRCDPISEHNRLYWYRQTLGQGPEFLTYFQNEAQLEKSRLLSDRFSAERPKGSFSTLEIQRTEQGDSAMYLCASSRPSPRETQYFGPGTRLLVL.

This clonotype was picked up many times. This sequence joins TRBV29-1 and TRBJ2-7, with D unclear. CDR3 length equals 12 residues. The germline gives CDR1 SQVTM, CDR2 ANQGSEA. V was trimmed by 4 bases and J by 0 bases, leaving 7 bases between them. This CDR3 is CSVVTDSYEQYF. The CDR3 region has the DNA TGCAGCGTTGTGACGGACTCCTACGAGCAGTACTTC.

This clonotype has ten or more counts. The CDR3 loop reads CSASTPQETQYF. CDR3 nucleotides: TGCAGTGCTAGCACACCCCAAGAGACCCAGTACTTC. The rearrangement joins TRBV20-1 to TRBJ2-5; no reliable D call. Per the germline V gene, CDR1 is DFQATT and CDR2 is SNEGSKA (reference sequence). The ends were cut back, 3 bases at V and 1 base at J, with 6 bases in the middle. The CDR3 contains 12 residues.

Many counts were recorded for this clonotype. V and J are TRBV5-6 and TRBJ1-3, with 7 bases aligning to TRBD1. The CDR3 is 15 residues long. Germline V gene lookup returns CDR1 SGHDT and CDR2 YYEEEE. V dropped 3 bases and J dropped 3; count of bases not matched to a gene: 6. CDR3 amino acids: CASSSIQGYGNTIYF. The CDR3 bases are TGTGCCAGCAGCTCCATACAGGGGTATGGAAACACCATATATTTT.

This clonotype was observed at least ten times. The chain recombines TRBV20-1 with TRBJ2-7; TRBD2 matches 10 bases. The CDR3 sequence is 18 residues long. Germline CDR1 reads DFQATT; CDR2 reads SNEGSKA (reference sequence). Trimming took 2 bases from V and 4 from J; bases not matched to a gene: 17. CDR3 residues: CSARSSDATSGPPYEQYF. As DNA, the CDR3 is TGCAGTGCTAGAAGCTCCGACGCGACTAGCGGGCCGCCTTACGAGCAGTACTTC.

This clonotype was picked up many times. Germline is not matched at one junction end, which may reflect a read error. This chain joins TRBV4-1 and TRBJ1-5; TRBD1 aligns across 8 bases. Germline V gene lookup returns CDR1 MGHRA and CDR2 YSYEKL. The CDR3 is 14 residues long. CDR3 nucleotide sequence: TGTGCCAGCAGTCAGGACAGGGTCAATCAGCCCCAGCATTTT. This sequence encodes CASSQDRVNQPQHF.

This clonotype came up many times. The chain uses TRBV27 and TRBJ1-1, with TRBD1 as a possible D gene (5 bases). Germline CDR1 is MNHEY and CDR2 is SMNVEV (reference sequence). The V end lost 6 bases, the J end lost 1 base, and 9 bases lay between the germline ends. The CDR3 sequence is 13 residues long. CDR3: CASRRQQNTEAFF. The CDR3 DNA follows: TGTGCCAGCAGACGACAGCAGAACACTGAAGCTTTCTTT.

This chain joins TRBV19 and TRBJ2-3; 11 positions agree with TRBD2. The CDR3 has 15 amino acids. Germline lookup yields CDR1 LNHDA and CDR2 SQIVND (reference sequence). After removal of 7 bases from V and 3 bases from J, the junction contained 6 bases not matched to a gene. The CDR3: CASNPLAGGTDTQYF. In DNA, the CDR3 is TGTGCCAGTAATCCCCTAGCGGGGGGAACAGATACGCAGTATTTT.

This chain uses TRBV7-3 with TRBJ2-5; either TRBD1 or TRBD2 may supply D (6 bases each). CDR1 and CDR2 from the germline V gene are SGHTA and FQGTGA. This CDR3 contains 15 residues. With 2 bases removed from V and 2 bases from J, the gap between germline ends came to 12 bases. CDR3 sequence (DNA): TGTGCCAGCAGCTTACGGGGGACAAAGCAAGAGACCCAGTACTTC. It specifies CASSLRGTKQETQYF. The variable domain in full, with the rest retrieved from reference TRBV7-3 and TRBJ2-5, is GAGVSQTPSNKVTEKGKYVELRCDPISGHTALYWYRQSLGQGPEFLIYFQGTGAADDSGLPNDRFFAVRPEGSVSTLKIQRTERGDSAVYLCASSLRGTKQETQYFGPGTRLLVL.

This clonotype appeared many times. CDR3 protein: CASSVDPQNTEAFF. The CDR3 region has the DNA TGTGCCAGCAGCGTAGACCCCCAGAACACTGAAGCTTTCTTT. V and J are TRBV9 and TRBJ1-1; no definite D call. The CDR3 has 14 residues. Germline V CDR1 and CDR2: SGDLS, YYNGEE. V was pared by 0 bases and J by 1 base, with 7 bases between.